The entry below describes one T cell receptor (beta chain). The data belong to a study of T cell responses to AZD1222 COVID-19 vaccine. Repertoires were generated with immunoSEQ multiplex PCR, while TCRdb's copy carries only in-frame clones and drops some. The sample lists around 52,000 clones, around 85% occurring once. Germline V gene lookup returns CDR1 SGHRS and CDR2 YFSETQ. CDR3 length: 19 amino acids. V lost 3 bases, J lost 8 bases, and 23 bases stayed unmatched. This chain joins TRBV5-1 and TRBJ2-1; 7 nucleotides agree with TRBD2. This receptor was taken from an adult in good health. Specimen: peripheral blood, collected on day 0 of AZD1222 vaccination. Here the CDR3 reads CASSSPVMGGRLGRDEQFF. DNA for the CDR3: TGCGCCAGCAGCTCGCCCGTAATGGGCGGGAGATTAGGGCGCGATGAGCAGTTCTTC.